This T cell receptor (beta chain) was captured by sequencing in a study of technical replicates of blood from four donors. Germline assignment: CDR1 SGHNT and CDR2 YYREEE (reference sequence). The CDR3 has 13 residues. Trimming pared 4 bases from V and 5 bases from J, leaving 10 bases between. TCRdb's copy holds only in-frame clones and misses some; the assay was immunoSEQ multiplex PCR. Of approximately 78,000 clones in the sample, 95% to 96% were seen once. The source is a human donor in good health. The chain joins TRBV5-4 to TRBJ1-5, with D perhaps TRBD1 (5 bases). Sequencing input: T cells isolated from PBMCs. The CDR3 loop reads CASSLDSHQPQHF. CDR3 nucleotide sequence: TGTGCCAGCAGCCTCGACAGCCATCAGCCCCAGCATTTT.